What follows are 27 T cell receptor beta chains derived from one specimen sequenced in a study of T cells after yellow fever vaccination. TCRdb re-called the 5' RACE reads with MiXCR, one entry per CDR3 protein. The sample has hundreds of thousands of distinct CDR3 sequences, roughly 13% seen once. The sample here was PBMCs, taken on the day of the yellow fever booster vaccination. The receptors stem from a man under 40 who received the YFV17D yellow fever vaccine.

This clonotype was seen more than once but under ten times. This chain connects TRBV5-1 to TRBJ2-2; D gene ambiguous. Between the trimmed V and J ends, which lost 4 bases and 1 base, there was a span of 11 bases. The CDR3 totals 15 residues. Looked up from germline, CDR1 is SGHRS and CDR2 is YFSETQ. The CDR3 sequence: CASSAQHLNTGELFF. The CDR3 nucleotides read TGCGCCAGCAGCGCCCAACACCTGAACACCGGGGAGCTGTTTTTT.

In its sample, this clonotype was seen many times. CDR3 bases: TGTGCCAGCAGCCTAACTAGCGGGAGTCGTCACGAGCAGTACTTC. It specifies CASSLTSGSRHEQYF. V and J are TRBV3-1 and TRBJ2-7; 11 bases fit TRBD2. V lost 4 bases to trimming and J lost 5 bases; unmatched junction nucleotides: 7. This CDR3 comprises 15 residues. CDR1 LGHDT and CDR2 YNNKEL come from the germline V gene (reference sequence).

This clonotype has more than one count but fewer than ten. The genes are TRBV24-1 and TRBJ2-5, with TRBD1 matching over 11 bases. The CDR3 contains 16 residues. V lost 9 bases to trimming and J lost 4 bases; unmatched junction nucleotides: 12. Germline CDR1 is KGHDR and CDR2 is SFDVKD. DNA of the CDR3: TGTGCCACCTACGACCCCCGGGACAGGGGGAGAGAGACCCAGTACTTC. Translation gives CATYDPRDRGRETQYF.

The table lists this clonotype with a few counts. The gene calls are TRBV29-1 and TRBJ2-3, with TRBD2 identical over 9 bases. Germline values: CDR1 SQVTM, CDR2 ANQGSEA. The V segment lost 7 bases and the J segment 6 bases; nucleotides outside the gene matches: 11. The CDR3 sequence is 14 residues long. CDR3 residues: CSASWTSVGDTQYF. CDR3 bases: TGCAGCGCCTCCTGGACTAGCGTGGGGGATACGCAGTATTTT.

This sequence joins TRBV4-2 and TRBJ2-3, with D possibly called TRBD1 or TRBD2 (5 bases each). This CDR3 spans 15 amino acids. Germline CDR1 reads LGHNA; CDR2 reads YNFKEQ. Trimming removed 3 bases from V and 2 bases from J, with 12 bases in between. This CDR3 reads CASSQAGTPTDTQYF. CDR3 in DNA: TGTGCCAGCAGCCAGGCCGGGACCCCCACAGATACGCAGTATTTT.

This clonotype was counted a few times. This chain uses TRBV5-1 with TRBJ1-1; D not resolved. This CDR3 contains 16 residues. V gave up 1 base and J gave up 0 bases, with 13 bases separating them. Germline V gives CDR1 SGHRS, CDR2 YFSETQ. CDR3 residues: CASSLILREMNTEAFF. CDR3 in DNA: TGCGCCAGCAGCTTGATTTTAAGGGAGATGAACACTGAAGCTTTCTTT.

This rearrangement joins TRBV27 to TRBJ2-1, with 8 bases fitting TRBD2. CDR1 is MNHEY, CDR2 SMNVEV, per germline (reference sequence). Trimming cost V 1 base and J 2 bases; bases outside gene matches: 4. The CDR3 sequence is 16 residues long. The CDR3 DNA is TGTGCCAGCAGTTTATTAGGACTAGCAACCTACAATGAGCAGTTCTTC. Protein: CASSLLGLATYNEQFF.

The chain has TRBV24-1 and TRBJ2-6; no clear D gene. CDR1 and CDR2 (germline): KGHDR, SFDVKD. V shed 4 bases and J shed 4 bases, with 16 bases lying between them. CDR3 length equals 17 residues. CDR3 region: CATSDRTPARGANVLTF. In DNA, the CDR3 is TGTGCCACCAGTGACCGGACCCCTGCGAGAGGGGCCAACGTCCTGACTTTC.

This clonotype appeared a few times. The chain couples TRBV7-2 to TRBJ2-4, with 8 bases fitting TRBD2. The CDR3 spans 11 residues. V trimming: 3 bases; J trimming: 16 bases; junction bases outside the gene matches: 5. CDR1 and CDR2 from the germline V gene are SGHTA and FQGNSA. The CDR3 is CASSFAGGYYF. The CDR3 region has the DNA TGTGCCAGCAGCTTTGCGGGAGGATACTACTTC.

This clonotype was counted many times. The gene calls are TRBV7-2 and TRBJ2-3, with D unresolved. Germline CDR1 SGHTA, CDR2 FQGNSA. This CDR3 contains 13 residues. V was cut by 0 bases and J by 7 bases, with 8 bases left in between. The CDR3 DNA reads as TGTGCCAGCAGCTTAGCCTACCGGAATACGCAGTATTTT. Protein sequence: CASSLAYRNTQYF.

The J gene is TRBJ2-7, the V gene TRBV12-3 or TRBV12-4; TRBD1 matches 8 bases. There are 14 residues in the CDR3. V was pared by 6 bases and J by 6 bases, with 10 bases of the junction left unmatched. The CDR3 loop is CASSQTGGKIEQYF. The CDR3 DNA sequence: TGTGCCAGCAGCCAAACAGGGGGGAAGATCGAGCAGTACTTC.

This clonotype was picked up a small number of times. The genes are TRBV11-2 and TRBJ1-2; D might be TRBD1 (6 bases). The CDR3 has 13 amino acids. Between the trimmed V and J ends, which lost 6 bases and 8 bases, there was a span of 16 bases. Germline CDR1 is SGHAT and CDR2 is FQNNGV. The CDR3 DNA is TGTGCCAGCAGGTCCTGGGGGGCGCGAGGCTACACCTTC. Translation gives CASRSWGARGYTF.

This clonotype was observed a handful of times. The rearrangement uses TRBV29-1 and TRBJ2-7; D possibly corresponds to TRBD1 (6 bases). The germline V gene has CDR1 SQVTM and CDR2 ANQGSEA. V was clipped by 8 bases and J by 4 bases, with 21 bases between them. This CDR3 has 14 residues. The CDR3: CSFSRAGTRYEQYF. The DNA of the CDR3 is TGCAGCTTTTCGAGGGCAGGGACAAGATACGAGCAGTACTTC.

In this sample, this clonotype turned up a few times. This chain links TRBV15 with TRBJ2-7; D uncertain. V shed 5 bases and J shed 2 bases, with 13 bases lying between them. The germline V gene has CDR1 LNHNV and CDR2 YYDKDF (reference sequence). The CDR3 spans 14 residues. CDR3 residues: CATSGKDEPYEQYF. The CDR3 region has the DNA TGTGCCACCAGCGGAAAAGACGAACCCTACGAGCAGTACTTC.

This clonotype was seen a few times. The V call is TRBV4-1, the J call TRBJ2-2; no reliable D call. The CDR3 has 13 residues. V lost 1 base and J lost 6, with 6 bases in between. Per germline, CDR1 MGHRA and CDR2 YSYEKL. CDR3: CASSQAGPGELFF. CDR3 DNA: TGCGCCAGCAGCCAAGCTGGTCCCGGGGAGCTGTTTTTT.

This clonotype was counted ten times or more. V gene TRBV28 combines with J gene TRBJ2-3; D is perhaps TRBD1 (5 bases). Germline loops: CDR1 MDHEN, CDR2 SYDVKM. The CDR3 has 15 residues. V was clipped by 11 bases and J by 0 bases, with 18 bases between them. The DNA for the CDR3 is TGTGCCGCCCCAGGGCTGGGGTCTAGCACAGATACGCAGTATTTT. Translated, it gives CAAPGLGSSTDTQYF.

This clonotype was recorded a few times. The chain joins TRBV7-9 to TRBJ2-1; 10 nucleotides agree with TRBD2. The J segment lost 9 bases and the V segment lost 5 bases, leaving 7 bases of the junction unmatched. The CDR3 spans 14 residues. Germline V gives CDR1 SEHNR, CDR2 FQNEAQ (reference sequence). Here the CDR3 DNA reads TGTGCCAGCAGCGGAGCGGGAGGGCCGAGTGAGCAGTTCTTC. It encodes CASSGAGGPSEQFF.

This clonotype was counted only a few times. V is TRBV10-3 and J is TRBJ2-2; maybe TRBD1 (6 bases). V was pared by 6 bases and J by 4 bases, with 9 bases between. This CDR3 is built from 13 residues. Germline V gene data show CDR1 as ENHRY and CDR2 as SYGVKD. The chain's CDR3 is CAIRGQLTGELFF. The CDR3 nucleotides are TGTGCCATCAGGGGACAACTCACCGGGGAGCTGTTTTTT.

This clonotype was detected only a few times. CDR3 nucleotide sequence: TGTGCCAGCTCCGAGGTCGAGGGGAACACTGAAGCTTTCTTT. This gives the protein CASSEVEGNTEAFF. This chain joins TRBV18 and TRBJ1-1, with unresolved D. CDR1 is KGHSH, CDR2 LQKENI, per germline. This CDR3 region has 14 residues. V lost 6 bases and J lost 1, with 12 bases in between.

The chain's CDR3 is CASSLRPYTDTQYF. The CDR3, as DNA: TGTGCCAGCAGCTTACGTCCTTACACAGATACGCAGTATTTT. The chain uses TRBV7-2 and TRBJ2-3; D is unresolved. Germline lookup yields CDR1 SGHTA and CDR2 FQGNSA. The CDR3 runs to 14 residues. V lost 2 bases and J lost 2, with 8 bases in between.

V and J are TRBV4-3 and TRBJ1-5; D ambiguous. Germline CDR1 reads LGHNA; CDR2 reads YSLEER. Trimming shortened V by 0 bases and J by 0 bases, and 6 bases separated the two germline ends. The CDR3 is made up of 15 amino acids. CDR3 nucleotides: TGCGCCAGCAGCCAAGATACAGCTAGCAATCAGCCCCAGCATTTT. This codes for CASSQDTASNQPQHF.

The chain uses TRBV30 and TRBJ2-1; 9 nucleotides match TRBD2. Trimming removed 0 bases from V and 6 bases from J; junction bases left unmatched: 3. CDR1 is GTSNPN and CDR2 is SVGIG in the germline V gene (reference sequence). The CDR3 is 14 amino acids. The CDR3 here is CAWSVLSGSNEQFF. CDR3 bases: TGTGCCTGGAGTGTGCTTAGCGGGAGCAATGAGCAGTTCTTC.

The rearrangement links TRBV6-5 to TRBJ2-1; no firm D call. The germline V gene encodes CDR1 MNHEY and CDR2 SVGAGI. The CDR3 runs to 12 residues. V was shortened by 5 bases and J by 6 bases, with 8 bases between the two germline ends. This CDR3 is CASSRVANEQFF. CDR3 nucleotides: TGTGCCAGCAGTAGAGTAGCCAATGAGCAGTTCTTC.

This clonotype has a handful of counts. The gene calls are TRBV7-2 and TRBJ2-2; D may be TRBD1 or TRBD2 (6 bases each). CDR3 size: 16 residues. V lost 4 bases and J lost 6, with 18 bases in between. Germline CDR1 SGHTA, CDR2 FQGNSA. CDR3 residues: CASSSSLGGASGELFF. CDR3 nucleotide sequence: TGTGCCAGCAGCTCGTCGTTGGGGGGCGCTTCCGGGGAGCTGTTTTTT. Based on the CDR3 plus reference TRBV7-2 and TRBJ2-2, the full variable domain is GAGVSQSPSNKVTEKGKDVELRCDPISGHTALYWYRQSLGQGLEFLIYFQGNSAPDKSGLPSDRFSAERTGGSVSTLTIQRTQQEDSAVYLCASSSSLGGASGELFFGEGSRLTVL.

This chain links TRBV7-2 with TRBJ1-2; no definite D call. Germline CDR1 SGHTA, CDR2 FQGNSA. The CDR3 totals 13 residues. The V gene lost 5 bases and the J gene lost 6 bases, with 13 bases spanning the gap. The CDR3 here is CASSTTRLDGYTF. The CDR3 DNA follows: TGTGCCAGCAGCACCACCCGACTAGATGGCTACACCTTC.

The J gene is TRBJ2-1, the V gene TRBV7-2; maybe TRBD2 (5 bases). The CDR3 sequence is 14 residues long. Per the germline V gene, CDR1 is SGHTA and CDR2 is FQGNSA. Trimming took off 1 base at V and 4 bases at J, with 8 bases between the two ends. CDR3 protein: CASSLVPGYNEQFF. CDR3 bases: TGTGCCAGCAGCTTAGTACCGGGGTACAATGAGCAGTTCTTC.

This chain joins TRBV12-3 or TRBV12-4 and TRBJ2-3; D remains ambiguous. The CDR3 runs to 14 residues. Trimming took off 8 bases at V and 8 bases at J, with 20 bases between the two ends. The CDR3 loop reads CASFIDGGYGTQYF. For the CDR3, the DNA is TGTGCCAGCTTTATAGACGGCGGATACGGTACGCAGTATTTT.